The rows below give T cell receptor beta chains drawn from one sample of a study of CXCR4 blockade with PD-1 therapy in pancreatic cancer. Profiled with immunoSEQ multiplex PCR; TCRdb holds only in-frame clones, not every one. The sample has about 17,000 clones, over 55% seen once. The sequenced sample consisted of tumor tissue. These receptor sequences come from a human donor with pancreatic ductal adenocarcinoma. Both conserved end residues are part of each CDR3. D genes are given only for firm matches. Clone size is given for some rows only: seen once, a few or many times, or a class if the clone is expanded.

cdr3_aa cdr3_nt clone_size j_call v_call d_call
CASGRDRGETQYF TGTGCCAGCGGCCGTGATAGGGGGGAGACCCAGTACTTC NA TRBJ2-5 TRBV28 NA
CASSPGSFSDIQYF TGTGCCAGCAGCCCCGGGTCCTTTTCAGACATTCAGTACTTC NA TRBJ2-4 TRBV14 NA
CASSLSGTGGAADTQYF TGTGCCAGCTCACTATCCGGGACAGGGGGCGCAGCAGATACGCAGTATTTT NA TRBJ2-3 TRBV18 TRBD1
CASSYGSLAGGNEQYF TGTGCCAGCAGTTACGGCTCCCTAGCGGGAGGGAACGAGCAGTACTTC NA TRBJ2-7 TRBV6-8 TRBD2
CASSLTGGGYGYTF TGTGCCAGTAGCCTAACAGGGGGCGGCTATGGCTACACCTTC NA TRBJ1-2 TRBV19 TRBD1
CASSGGWRPYEQYF TGTGCCAGCAGCGGGGGGTGGCGACCCTACGAGCAGTACTTC NA TRBJ2-7 TRBV14 NA
CASSRQGVSSYNEQFF TGTGCCAGCTCACGACAGGGGGTCAGCTCCTACAATGAGCAGTTCTTC few TRBJ2-1 TRBV18 TRBD1
CASSVRGGGGRKLFF TGTGCCAGTAGTGTGCGCGGAGGGGGCGGACGAAAACTGTTTTTT NA TRBJ1-4 TRBV19 TRBD1
CASSIEGIGGGELFF TGTGCCAGTAGTATAGAGGGTATCGGAGGAGGGGAGCTGTTTTTT once TRBJ2-2 TRBV19 NA
CASSIDRQGWETQYF TGTGCCAGTAGTATAGATCGACAGGGGTGGGAGACCCAGTACTTC NA TRBJ2-5 TRBV19 TRBD1
CASSPGLSARASTDTQYF TGTGCCAGCTCACCCGGATTGTCGGCCCGTGCTAGCACAGATACGCAGTATTTT NA TRBJ2-3 TRBV18 NA
CASSQRDSHEQYF TGCGCCAGCAGCCAACGGGACAGTCACGAGCAGTACTTC few TRBJ2-7 TRBV4-3 TRBD1
CASSVRASGSPLHF TGTGCCAGTAGTGTCAGGGCTTCTGGTTCACCCCTCCACTTT NA TRBJ1-6 TRBV19 NA
CASGPGRKLFF TGTGCCAGCGGGCCCGGGCGAAAACTGTTTTTT few TRBJ1-4 TRBV6-7 NA